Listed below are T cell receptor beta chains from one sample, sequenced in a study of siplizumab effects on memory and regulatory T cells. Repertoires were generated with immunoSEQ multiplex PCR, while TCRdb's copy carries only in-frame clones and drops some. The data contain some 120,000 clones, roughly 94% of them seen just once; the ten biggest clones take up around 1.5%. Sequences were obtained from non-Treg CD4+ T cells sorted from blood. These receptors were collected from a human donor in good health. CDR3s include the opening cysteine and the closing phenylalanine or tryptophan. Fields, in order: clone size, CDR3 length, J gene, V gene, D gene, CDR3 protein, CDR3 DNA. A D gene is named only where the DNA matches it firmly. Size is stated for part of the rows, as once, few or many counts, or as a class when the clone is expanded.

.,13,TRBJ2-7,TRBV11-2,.,CASSKRDSHEQYF,TGTGCCAGCAGCAAACGGGACTCCCACGAGCAGTACTTC
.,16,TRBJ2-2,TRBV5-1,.,CASSLVAGANTGELFF,TGCGCCAGCAGCTTGGTCGCAGGGGCGAACACCGGGGAGCTGTTTTTT
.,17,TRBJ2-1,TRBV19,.,CASSSSPGTDSLNEQFF,TGTGCCAGTAGTTCCTCTCCCGGGACTGATAGCTTGAATGAGCAGTTCTTC
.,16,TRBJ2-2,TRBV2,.,CASSHPGTRGTGELFF,TGTGCCAGCAGCCACCCCGGAACCAGAGGGACCGGGGAGCTGTTTTTT
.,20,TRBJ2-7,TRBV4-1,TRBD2,CASSHPGLAGTPKGADEQYF,TGCGCCAGCAGCCATCCGGGACTAGCGGGTACTCCTAAGGGGGCAGACGAGCAGTACTTC
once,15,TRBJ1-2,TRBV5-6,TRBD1,CASSRQGAPAGWYTF,TGTGCCAGCAGCCGACAGGGGGCCCCGGCTGGGTGGTACACCTTC
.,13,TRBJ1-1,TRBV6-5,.,CASTQGSSGSAFF,TGTGCCAGCACCCAAGGTTCGTCAGGGTCAGCTTTCTTT
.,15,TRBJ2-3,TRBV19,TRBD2,CASSMSGGTTDTQYF,TGTGCCAGTAGTATGTCGGGGGGAACCACAGATACGCAGTATTTT
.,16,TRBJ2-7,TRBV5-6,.,CASSLATVQRPYEQYF,TGTGCCAGCAGCTTGGCAACGGTACAGAGACCCTACGAGCAGTACTTC
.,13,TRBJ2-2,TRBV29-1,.,CSIRDTNTGELFF,TGCAGCATTAGAGACACGAACACCGGGGAGCTGTTTTTT
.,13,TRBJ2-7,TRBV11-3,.,CASSLDFGHEQYF,TGTGCCAGCAGCTTAGACTTTGGGCACGAGCAGTACTTC
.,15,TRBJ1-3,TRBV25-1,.,CASSEGGFRGNTIYF,TGCGCCAGCAGTGAAGGAGGGTTTAGGGGAAACACCATATATTTT
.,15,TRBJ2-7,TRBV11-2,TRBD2,CASSSLAGVWYEQYF,TGTGCCAGCAGCTCCCTAGCGGGAGTCTGGTACGAGCAGTACTTC
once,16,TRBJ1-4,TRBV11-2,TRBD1,CASSSLADRGGEKLFF,TGTGCCAGCAGCTCGCTGGCGGACAGGGGAGGTGAAAAACTGTTTTTT
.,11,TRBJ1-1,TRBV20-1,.,CSASQLGETFF,TGCAGTGCTAGTCAACTAGGGGAAACTTTCTTT
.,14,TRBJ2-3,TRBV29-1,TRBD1,CSGAPGQGTDTQYF,TGCAGCGGGGCGCCGGGACAGGGGACAGATACGCAGTATTTT
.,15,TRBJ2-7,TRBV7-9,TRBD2,CASSLLAGHFYEQYF,TGTGCCAGCAGCCTCCTAGCGGGCCATTTCTACGAGCAGTACTTC
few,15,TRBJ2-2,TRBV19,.,CASSISASNTGELFF,TGTGCCAGTAGTATCTCGGCAAGTAACACCGGGGAGCTGTTTTTT
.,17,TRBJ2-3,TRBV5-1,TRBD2,CASSLELAGQSTDTQYF,TGCGCCAGCAGCTTGGAACTAGCGGGACAGAGCACAGATACGCAGTATTTT
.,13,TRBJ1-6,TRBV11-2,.,CASSPRNNSPLHF,TGTGCCAGCAGCCCCCGGAACAATTCACCCCTCCACTTT
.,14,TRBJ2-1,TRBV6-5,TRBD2,CASSYERGGHEQFF,TGTGCCAGCAGTTACGAGCGGGGGGGCCATGAGCAGTTCTTC
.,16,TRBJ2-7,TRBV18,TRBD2,CASSPPGLAGDGEQYF,TGTGCCAGCTCACCGCCTGGACTAGCGGGAGACGGCGAGCAGTACTTC
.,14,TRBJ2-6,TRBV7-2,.,CASTINSGANVLTF,TGTGCCAGCACCATAAACTCTGGGGCCAACGTCCTGACTTTC